Listed here are 18 T cell receptor beta chains from one sample, sequenced in a study of OX40 agonist ivuxolimab in advanced cancers. The library was prepared using the immunoSEQ multiplex PCR assay. TCRdb took over this immuneACCESS table, retaining in-frame rearrangements with V and J assigned. Such tables are incomplete; in checked studies, under half of the missing clones stem from an unresolved V gene, and the remainder is unexplained. In all, the sample holds several thousand clones, and 80% to 85% of those were seen once. The top ten constitute about 70% of the sample. The source was CD4+ or CD8+ T cells sorted from blood, collected in a trial of the OX40 agonist ivuxolimab. These receptors originate from an adult with an advanced solid tumor such as melanoma, head and neck, liver or kidney cancer.

The V call is TRBV29-1, the J call TRBJ1-1; D ambiguous. The CDR3 extends over 11 amino acids. Germline V CDR1 and CDR2: SQVTM, ANQGSEA. Trimming removed 7 bases from V and 12 bases from J, with 18 bases in between. Here the CDR3 DNA reads TGCAGCGCCGGTTGGGCGGCAGAGACTTTCTTT. This codes for CSAGWAAETFF.

V usage is TRBV29-1 and J usage is TRBJ1-4, with 7 bases aligning to TRBD1. V shed 6 bases and J 4 bases; nucleotides not matched to a gene: 5. The CDR3 loop spans 13 amino acids. Per germline, CDR1 SQVTM and CDR2 ANQGSEA. CDR3 in amino acids: CSVQQGSNEKLFF. The CDR3, as DNA: TGCAGCGTCCAACAGGGGAGTAATGAAAAACTGTTTTTT. The full variable domain, completed using reference TRBV29-1 and TRBJ1-4, is SAVISQKPSRDICQRGTSLTIQCQVDSQVTMMFWYRQQPGQSLTLIATANQGSEATYESGFVIDKFPISRPNLTFSTLTVSNMSPEDSSIYLCSVQQGSNEKLFFGSGTQLSVL.

Notes on this clone: A junction boundary mismatches the germline segment, possibly from a read error. The V call is TRBV7-7, the J call TRBJ1-5; D is perhaps TRBD1 (6 bases). Germline CDR1 and CDR2: SSHAT and FNYEAQ (reference sequence). CDR3 length: 13 amino acids. CDR3 amino acids: CASSAGANQPQHF. CDR3 DNA sequence: TGTGCTAGCAGCGCGGGGGCGAATCAGCCCCAGCATTTT.

This CDR3 is CASSQEPDRGNEQFF. The CDR3 region has the DNA TGTGCCAGCAGCCAAGAACCCGACAGGGGTAATGAGCAGTTCTTC. The genes are TRBV4-2 and TRBJ2-1, with 8 nucleotides matching TRBD1. The CDR3 totals 15 residues. Germline lookup yields CDR1 LGHNA and CDR2 YNFKEQ. The trim removed 0 bases at V and 7 bases at J, leaving 5 bases unmatched.

The count of this clone is one. This chain connects TRBV7-2 to TRBJ2-5; maybe TRBD1 (6 bases). V lost 5 bases to trimming and J lost 0 bases, with 13 bases between them. Per the germline V gene, CDR1 is SGHTA and CDR2 is FQGNSA. This CDR3 comprises 15 residues. CDR3 DNA: TGTGCCAGCAGCCCCGGACAGAGAAACCAAGAGACCCAGTACTTC. This gives the protein CASSPGQRNQETQYF.

This clone was detected a few times. The chain has TRBV30 and TRBJ2-2, with D unclear. The germline V gene has CDR1 GTSNPN and CDR2 SVGIG (reference sequence). The CDR3 loop spans 13 amino acids. V shed 5 bases and J shed 6 bases, with 13 bases lying between them. CDR3: CAWAAHLAGELFF. The CDR3 DNA sequence: TGTGCCTGGGCGGCCCACCTGGCCGGGGAGCTGTTTTTT.

This chain connects TRBV2 to TRBJ1-4, with 10 bases identical to TRBD1. The germline CDR1 and CDR2 sequences are SNHLY and FYNNEI. Trimming removed 7 bases from V and 14 bases from J; junction bases left unmatched: 13. This CDR3 has 14 amino acids. In DNA form, the CDR3 reads TGTGCCAGCACCCAAGGCCTTGACAGGGGGCGCCTGTTTTTT. Encoded protein: CASTQGLDRGRLFF.

The chain employs TRBV30 and TRBJ1-1; TRBD1 agrees at 8 bases. CDR1 and CDR2 (germline): GTSNPN, SVGIG (reference sequence). Trimming at V came to 2 bases and at J to 4 bases, leaving 9 bases not matched to a gene. The CDR3 is 15 amino acids. The CDR3 nucleotides read TGTGCCTGGAGTTCCAGAGACAGGGGTCTCACTGAAGCTTTCTTT. Residues: CAWSSRDRGLTEAFF.

V and J are TRBV14 and TRBJ2-1; the D gene could be TRBD1 or TRBD2 (5 bases each). V dropped 8 bases and J dropped 6 bases, with 20 bases sitting between them. There are 15 residues in the CDR3. The germline V gene has CDR1 SGHDN and CDR2 FVKESK. The CDR3 here is CASRSRGGLINEQFF. Here the CDR3 DNA reads TGTGCCAGCCGCAGCCGTGGGGGATTGATCAATGAGCAGTTCTTC. The complete variable domain, with remaining parts taken from reference TRBV14 and TRBJ2-1, reads EAGVTQFPSHSVIEKGQTVTLRCDPISGHDNLYWYRRVMGKEIKFLLHFVKESKQDESGMPNNRFLAERTGGTYSTLKVQPAELEDSGVYFCASRSRGGLINEQFFGPGTRLTVL.

The chain joins TRBV11-2 to TRBJ2-1; perhaps TRBD2 as D (6 bases). Per the germline V gene, CDR1 is SGHAT and CDR2 is FQNNGV. V dropped 5 bases and J dropped 8 bases, with 13 bases sitting between them. This CDR3 region has 13 residues. CDR3 loop: CASSQASGDEQFF. Written as DNA, the CDR3 is TGTGCCAGCAGCCAAGCTTCGGGGGATGAGCAGTTCTTC. Combining the CDR3 with reference TRBV11-2 and TRBJ2-1 gives the whole variable domain EAGVAQSPRYKIIEKRQSVAFWCNPISGHATLYWYQQILGQGPKLLIQFQNNGVVDDSQLPKDRFSAERLKGVDSTLKIQPAKLEDSAVYLCASSQASGDEQFFGPGTRLTVL.

CDR3 DNA: TGTGCCAGCAGTCCCGGGCAGAGCTCTGGAAACACCATATATTTT. It is translated as CASSPGQSSGNTIYF. V is TRBV11-2 and J is TRBJ1-3; D remains unclear. V was shortened by 6 bases and J by 0 bases, with 12 bases between the two germline ends. The CDR3 has 15 residues. CDR1 and CDR2 (germline): SGHAT, FQNNGV.

In DNA, the CDR3 is TGTGCCAGCAGTGAACTGACAGGAGCCCCCTATGGCTACACCTTC. This gives the protein CASSELTGAPYGYTF. The chain employs TRBV25-1 and TRBJ1-2, with D perhaps matching TRBD1 (6 bases). Trimming shortened V by 2 bases and J by 4 bases, and 14 bases separated the two germline ends. The CDR3 is 15 residues long. CDR1 and CDR2 from the germline V gene are MGHDK and SYGVNS.

The V gene is TRBV7-9, the J gene TRBJ2-3; 8 nucleotides match TRBD2. In germline, CDR1 is SEHNR, CDR2 FQNEAQ (reference sequence). Trimming removed 8 bases from V and 4 bases from J; junction bases left unmatched: 11. The CDR3 covers 15 residues. As DNA, the CDR3 is TGTGCCAGCGGCGTAACTAGCGGAAATGCAGATACGCAGTATTTT. It yields the protein CASGVTSGNADTQYF.

This chain links TRBV6-5 with TRBJ2-5, with D possibly being TRBD1 (6 bases). The ends were cut back, 5 bases at V and 4 bases at J, with 11 bases in the middle. CDR3 length: 13 amino acids. CDR1 is MNHEY, CDR2 SVGAGI, per germline. CDR3 region: CASSETGRETQYF. The CDR3 DNA reads TGTGCCAGCAGTGAAACAGGGAGAGAGACCCAGTACTTC.

J is TRBJ1-2 and V is TRBV15, with 9 bases lining up with TRBD1. From germline, CDR1 is LNHNV and CDR2 YYDKDF (reference sequence). Unmatched junction bases numbered 5, after V lost 1 base and J lost 2 bases. This CDR3 spans 16 amino acids. The CDR3 DNA sequence: TGTGCCACCAGCAGAGTGGGACAGGGAAGGAACTATGGCTACACCTTC. Its protein is CATSRVGQGRNYGYTF. The full variable domain, its missing parts supplied by reference TRBV15 and TRBJ1-2, is DAMVIQNPRYQVTQFGKPVTLSCSQTLNHNVMYWYQQKSSQAPKLLFHYYDKDFNNEADTPDNFQSRRPNTSFCFLDIRSPGLGDTAMYLCATSRVGQGRNYGYTFGSGTRLTVV.

The J gene is TRBJ2-5, the V gene TRBV4-1; 14 bases match TRBD2. The CDR3 is made up of 16 amino acids. Trimming at V came to 2 bases and at J to 4 bases, leaving 3 bases not matched to a gene. The germline V gene encodes CDR1 MGHRA and CDR2 YSYEKL. CDR3 DNA: TGCGCCAGCAGCCAATTGGGACTAGCGGGGGCAGAGACCCAGTACTTC. Encoded protein: CASSQLGLAGAETQYF.

The count of this clone is one. J is TRBJ2-1 and V is TRBV7-9; D is unclear. There are 12 residues in the CDR3. Trimming took 5 bases from V and 2 from J, leaving 4 bases between them. CDR1 is SEHNR and CDR2 is FQNEAQ in the germline V gene (reference sequence). Here the CDR3 reads CASSGPYNEQFF. The CDR3 DNA is TGTGCCAGCAGCGGACCCTACAATGAGCAGTTCTTC.

This sequence joins TRBV4-2 and TRBJ2-2; D gene unclear. The CDR3 extends over 15 amino acids. V dropped 0 bases and J dropped 7 bases, with 12 bases sitting between them. CDR1 is LGHNA and CDR2 is YNFKEQ in the germline V gene. CDR3 protein: CASSQEARSGGELFF. DNA of the CDR3: TGTGCCAGCAGCCAAGAGGCCCGTTCGGGCGGGGAGCTGTTTTTT.